The present T cell receptor (beta chain) was sequenced within a study of blood T cell repertoires in COVID-19. At the level of the study: Samples came from the United States, Italy and Spain, spanning acute and convalescent COVID-19. T cells, B-cell-depleted T cells, or PBMCs supplied cDNA or gDNA.

As processed by the authors: Amplification of reference gene primers provided the estimated nucleated cell counts. This table comes from immunoSEQ multiplex PCR, and its TCRdb copy is limited to in-frame clones, with some not included. The V and J calls and clone size are taken from that table; D and trimming were inferred from the DNA. In the table there are around 97,000 clones, about 80% of which are singletons. The CDR3 has 13 amino acids. V lost 3 bases and J lost 2, with 8 bases in between. Sequencing input: peripheral blood. The clonotype originates from a man between 65 and 79 years old with acute or convalescent COVID-19. The chain couples TRBV12-3 or TRBV12-4 to TRBJ2-7; D is uncertain. This CDR3 is CASSFRGTYEQYF. CDR3 DNA: TGTGCCAGCAGTTTCCGCGGAACCTACGAGCAGTACTTC.